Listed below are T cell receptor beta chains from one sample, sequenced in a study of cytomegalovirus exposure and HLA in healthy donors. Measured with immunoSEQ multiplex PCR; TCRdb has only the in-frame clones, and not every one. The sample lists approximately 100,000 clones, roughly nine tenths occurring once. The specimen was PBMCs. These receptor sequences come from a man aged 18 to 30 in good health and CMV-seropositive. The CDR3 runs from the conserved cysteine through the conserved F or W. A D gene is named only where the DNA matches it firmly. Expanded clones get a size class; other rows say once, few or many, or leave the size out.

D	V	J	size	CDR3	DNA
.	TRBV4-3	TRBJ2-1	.	CASSQEGSDYYNEQFF	TGCGCCAGCAGCCAAGAAGGTTCGGACTACTACAATGAGCAGTTCTTC
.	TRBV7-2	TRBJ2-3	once	CASSSSNTQYF	TGTGCCAGCAGCTCTTCTAATACGCAGTATTTT
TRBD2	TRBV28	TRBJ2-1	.	CASRQTSGAYNEQFF	TGTGCCAGCAGGCAAACTAGCGGAGCCTACAATGAGCAGTTCTTC
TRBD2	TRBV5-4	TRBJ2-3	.	CASSKGLANGGTDTQYF	TGTGCCAGCAGCAAAGGACTAGCGAACGGTGGGACAGATACGCAGTATTTT
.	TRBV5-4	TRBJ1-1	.	CASSSRAGPNTEAFF	TGTGCCAGCAGCTCCAGGGCAGGACCTAACACTGAAGCTTTCTTT
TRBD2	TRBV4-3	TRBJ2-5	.	CASSQGAAGGLQETQYF	TGCGCCAGCAGCCAAGGTGCAGCGGGAGGGCTCCAAGAGACCCAGTACTTC
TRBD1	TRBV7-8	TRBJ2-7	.	CASTQSRDRGYEQYF	TGTGCCAGCACCCAAAGCCGGGACAGGGGATACGAGCAGTACTTC
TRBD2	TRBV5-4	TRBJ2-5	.	CASKPTSGGLETQYF	TGTGCCAGCAAGCCGACTAGCGGGGGGCTGGAGACCCAGTACTTC
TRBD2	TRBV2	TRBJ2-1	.	CASSAVASGRGQFF	TGTGCCAGCAGTGCCGTGGCTAGCGGGAGGGGCCAGTTCTTC
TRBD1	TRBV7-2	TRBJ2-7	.	CASREGQSYEQYF	TGTGCCAGCAGAGAGGGACAGTCCTACGAGCAGTACTTC
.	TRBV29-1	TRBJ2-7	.	CSVGWTVRDEQYF	TGCAGCGTTGGGTGGACAGTCCGGGACGAGCAGTACTTC
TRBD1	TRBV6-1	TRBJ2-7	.	CASSGRDREGYF	TGTGCCAGCAGCGGTCGGGACAGGGAGGGGTACTTC
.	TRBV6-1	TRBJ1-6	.	CASSETGISYNSPLHF	TGTGCCAGCAGTGAAACAGGGATCTCCTATAATTCACCCCTCCACTTT
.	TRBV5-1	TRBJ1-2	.	CASSLRGTDGYTF	TGCGCCAGCAGCTTGCGGGGTACCGATGGCTACACCTTC
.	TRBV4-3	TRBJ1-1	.	CASSQADRQNTEAFF	TGCGCCAGCAGCCAAGCCGACAGACAGAACACTGAAGCTTTCTTT
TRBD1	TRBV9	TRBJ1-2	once	CASSVGRDSLSGYTF	TGTGCCAGCAGCGTAGGTCGGGACAGCCTTTCGGGCTACACCTTC
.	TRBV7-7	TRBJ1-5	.	CASSLRTGGAPPTAQPQHF	TGTGCCAGCAGCCTACGTACGGGGGGCGCGCCGCCTACTGCTCAGCCCCAGCATTTT
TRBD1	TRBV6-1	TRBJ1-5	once	CASSGRQGYNQPQHF	TGTGCCAGCAGTGGGAGACAGGGATACAATCAGCCCCAGCATTTT
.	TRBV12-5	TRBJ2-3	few	CASGLSHHLKDTNTDTQYF	TGTGCTAGTGGTTTGTCCCACCACCTGAAGGACACAAACACAGATACGCAGTATTTT
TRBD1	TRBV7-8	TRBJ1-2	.	CASSLEGRQGGGYTF	TGTGCCAGCAGCTTAGAAGGTCGACAGGGGGGTGGCTACACCTTC
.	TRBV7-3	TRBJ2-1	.	CASSLNGNAPHNEQFF	TGTGCCAGCAGCTTAAACGGGAACGCCCCCCACAATGAGCAGTTCTTC
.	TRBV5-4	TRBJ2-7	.	CASSRRGPGEQYF	TGTGCCAGCAGCCGGAGGGGGCCGGGCGAGCAGTACTTC
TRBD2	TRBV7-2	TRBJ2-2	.	CASSKGLAGPLSGELFF	TGTGCCAGCAGCAAGGGACTAGCGGGGCCCCTCTCCGGGGAGCTGTTTTTT
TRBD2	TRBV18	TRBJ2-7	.	CASSPPLAGDHEQYF	TGTGCCAGCTCACCACCCCTAGCGGGAGATCACGAGCAGTACTTC
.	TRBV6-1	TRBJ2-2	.	CATVWSGNTGELFF	TGTGCCACCGTTTGGAGCGGGAACACCGGGGAGCTGTTTTTT
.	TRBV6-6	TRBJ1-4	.	CASSYRGGEKLFF	TGTGCCAGCAGTTATCGAGGGGGAGAAAAACTGTTTTTT
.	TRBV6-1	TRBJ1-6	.	CASRFDNSPLHF	TGTGCCAGCAGGTTCGATAATTCACCCCTCCACTTT
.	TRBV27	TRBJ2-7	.	CASTRDPYEQYF	TGTGCCAGCACGCGGGATCCTTACGAGCAGTACTTC
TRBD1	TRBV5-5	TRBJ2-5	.	CASSLLQGEVETQYF	TGTGCCAGCAGCTTGCTACAGGGGGAAGTGGAGACCCAGTACTTC
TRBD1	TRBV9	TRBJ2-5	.	CASSSPGTVETQYF	TGTGCCAGCAGCTCCCCCGGGACAGTCGAGACCCAGTACTTC
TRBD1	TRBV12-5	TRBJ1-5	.	CASGLVKDLGTDNQPQHF	TGTGCTAGTGGTTTGGTAAAAGATTTGGGGACAGATAATCAGCCCCAGCATTTT
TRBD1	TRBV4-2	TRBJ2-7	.	CASSQDGTGGVEQYF	TGTGCCAGCAGCCAAGACGGGACAGGGGGCGTCGAGCAGTACTTC
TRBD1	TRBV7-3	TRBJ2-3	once	CASSYTGGGPDTQYF	TGTGCCAGCAGCTACACAGGGGGCGGTCCAGATACGCAGTATTTT
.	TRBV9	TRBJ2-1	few	CASSVRVGRDEQFF	TGTGCCAGCAGCGTTCGGGTTGGGCGGGATGAGCAGTTCTTC
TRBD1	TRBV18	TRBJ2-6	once	CASSLRTGEMSGANVLTF	TGTGCCAGCTCACTACGGACAGGGGAGATGTCTGGGGCCAACGTCCTGACTTTC
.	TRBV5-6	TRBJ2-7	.	CASSSGAYEQYF	TGTGCCAGCAGTTCCGGAGCCTACGAGCAGTACTTC
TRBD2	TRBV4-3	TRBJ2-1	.	CASSQTSGSDNEQFF	TGCGCCAGCAGCCAGACTAGCGGGAGTGACAATGAGCAGTTCTTC
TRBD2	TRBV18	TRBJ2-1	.	CASSSSGGGLYNEQFF	TGTGCCAGCTCATCTAGCGGGGGCGGTTTATACAATGAGCAGTTCTTC
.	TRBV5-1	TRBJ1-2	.	CASSYTPDGYGYTF	TGCGCCAGCAGTTACACACCCGACGGGTATGGCTACACCTTC
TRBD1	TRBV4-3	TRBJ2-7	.	CASSQEGRTGGQYF	TGCGCCAGCAGCCAAGAAGGTCGAACAGGGGGGCAGTACTTC
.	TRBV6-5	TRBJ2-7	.	CASSQYTGSSYEQYF	TGTGCCAGCAGTCAATATACAGGGAGCTCCTACGAGCAGTACTTC
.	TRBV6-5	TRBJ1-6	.	CASNTQGSYNSPLHF	TGTGCCAGCAACACGCAGGGTTCCTATAATTCACCCCTCCACTTT
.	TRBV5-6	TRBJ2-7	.	CASSWGQAGYEQYF	TGTGCCAGCAGCTGGGGGCAGGCGGGTTACGAGCAGTACTTC
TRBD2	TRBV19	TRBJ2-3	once	CASSIGPRTSGGTDTQYF	TGTGCCAGTAGTATTGGCCCCCGGACTAGCGGTGGGACAGATACGCAGTATTTT
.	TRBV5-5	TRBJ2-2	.	CASSFGANTGELFF	TGTGCCAGCAGCTTCGGGGCGAACACCGGGGAGCTGTTTTTT
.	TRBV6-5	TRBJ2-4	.	CASGVGGGNIQYF	TGTGCCAGCGGGGTCGGAGGTGGAAACATTCAGTACTTC
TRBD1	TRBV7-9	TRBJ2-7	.	CASSLAPSPPGTGFYEQYF	TGTGCCAGCAGCTTAGCACCATCCCCCCCCGGGACAGGGTTCTACGAGCAGTACTTC
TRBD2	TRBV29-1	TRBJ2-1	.	CSVLPSGRGDEQFF	TGCAGCGTCCTCCCTAGCGGGAGGGGAGATGAGCAGTTCTTC
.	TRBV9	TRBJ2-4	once	CASSFEGNIQYF	TGTGCCAGCAGCTTCGAGGGTAACATTCAGTACTTC
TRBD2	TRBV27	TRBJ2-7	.	CASRPTSGRASEEQYF	TGTGCCAGCAGGCCTACTAGCGGGAGGGCCTCGGAGGAGCAGTACTTC